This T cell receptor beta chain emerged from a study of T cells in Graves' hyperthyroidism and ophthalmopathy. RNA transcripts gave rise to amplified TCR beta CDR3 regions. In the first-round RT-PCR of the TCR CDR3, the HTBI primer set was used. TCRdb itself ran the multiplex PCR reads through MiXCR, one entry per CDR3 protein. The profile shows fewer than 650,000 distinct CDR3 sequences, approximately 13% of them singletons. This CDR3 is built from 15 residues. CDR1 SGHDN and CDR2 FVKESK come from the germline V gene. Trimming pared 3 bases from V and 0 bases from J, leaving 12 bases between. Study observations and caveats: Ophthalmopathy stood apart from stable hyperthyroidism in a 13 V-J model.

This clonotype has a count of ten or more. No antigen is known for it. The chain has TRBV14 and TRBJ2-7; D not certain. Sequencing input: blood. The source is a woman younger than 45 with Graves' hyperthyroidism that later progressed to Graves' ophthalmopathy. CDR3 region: CASSQGLLASYEQYF. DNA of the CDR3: TGTGCCAGCAGCCAGGGTCTCTTGGCCTCCTACGAGCAGTACTTC.